This passage covers 27 T cell receptor beta chains from one sample sequenced in a study of blood T cell repertoires in COVID-19. Sequenced by immunoSEQ multiplex PCR; TCRdb stores in-frame clones only, minus some. The sample carries about 170,000 clones, 80% to 90% recorded once. The sequenced sample was peripheral blood. The receptors here all came from a woman older than 75 with acute or convalescent COVID-19.

V gene TRBV6-1 combines with J gene TRBJ1-1; D not resolved. V was pared by 2 bases and J by 3 bases, with 13 bases between. The CDR3 totals 15 residues. Germline V gives CDR1 MNHNS, CDR2 SASEGT. The chain's CDR3 is CASSESTGWDTEAFF. The CDR3 DNA follows: TGTGCCAGCAGTGAATCCACGGGTTGGGACACTGAAGCTTTCTTT.

This chain uses TRBV29-1 with TRBJ1-3; D gene unclear. Germline CDR1 is SQVTM and CDR2 is ANQGSEA. This CDR3 has 13 amino acids. The V and J ends lost 3 bases and 3 bases respectively, with 9 bases between them. The CDR3 bases are TGCAGCGTTGAGCCGACAAGTGGAAACACCATATATTTT. This codes for CSVEPTSGNTIYF. The whole variable domain, filled in from reference TRBV29-1 and TRBJ1-3, reads SAVISQKPSRDICQRGTSLTIQCQVDSQVTMMFWYRQQPGQSLTLIATANQGSEATYESGFVIDKFPISRPNLTFSTLTVSNMSPEDSSIYLCSVEPTSGNTIYFGEGSWLTVV.

This clone was observed a handful of times. This chain joins TRBV19 and TRBJ1-5; 8 bases align to TRBD1. V lost 6 bases, J lost 1 base, and 2 bases stayed unmatched. This CDR3 region has 14 residues. Looked up from germline, CDR1 is LNHDA and CDR2 is SQIVND (reference sequence). For the CDR3, the DNA is TGTGCCAGTAGAGACAGGGGAAGCAATCAGCCCCAGCATTTT. Protein product: CASRDRGSNQPQHF.

This chain links TRBV6-2 or TRBV6-3 with TRBJ2-1; 7 bases align to TRBD2. The V and J ends lost 2 bases and 4 bases, in that order; junction bases with no gene match: 5. Germline V gene lookup returns CDR1 MNHEY and CDR2 SVGEGT. CDR3 length equals 15 residues. The CDR3 DNA sequence: TGTGCCAGCAGTTACAGGCTAGCGGATTACAATGAGCAGTTCTTC. It translates to CASSYRLADYNEQFF.

This clone was observed a single time. The J gene is TRBJ1-4, the V gene TRBV4-1; D gene unclear. Trimming cost V 5 bases and J 6 bases, with 10 bases left between them. Germline CDR1 is MGHRA and CDR2 is YSYEKL. The CDR3 length is 13 residues. The CDR3: CASSGLKDEKLFF. The CDR3 bases are TGCGCCAGCAGCGGACTAAAGGATGAAAAACTGTTTTTT.

In the case of this clone: An end of the junction differs from the germline gene, which may be a read error. The chain combines TRBV12-3 or TRBV12-4 with TRBJ1-2; D is unresolved. The CDR3 consists of 12 residues. CDR3 region: CASSLFGQVSNF. In DNA form, the CDR3 reads TGTGCCAGCAGCCTTTTTGGGCAGGTCTCCAACTTC.

The chain recombines TRBV7-2 with TRBJ2-7, with 9 nucleotides matching TRBD2. The ends lost 2 bases at V and 1 base at J; junction bases unmatched: 3. Germline values: CDR1 SGHTA, CDR2 FQGNSA. This CDR3 has 15 amino acids. The CDR3 protein is CASSLTSGLSYEQYF. The DNA for the CDR3 is TGTGCCAGCAGCTTAACTAGCGGGTTGTCCTACGAGCAGTACTTC.

The chain combines TRBV5-4 with TRBJ1-2; no clear D. Germline values: CDR1 SGHNT, CDR2 YYREEE (reference sequence). V lost 0 bases and J 2 bases, leaving 5 bases between the germline ends. The CDR3 runs 13 residues. The CDR3 bases are TGTGCCAGCAGCTTGGTCGGGAACTATGGCTACACCTTC. Amino acid sequence: CASSLVGNYGYTF.

The DNA of the CDR3 is TGTGCCAGCAGCCCCCGGGACATCGAGGAAGCTTTCTTT. Translating gives CASSPRDIEEAFF. The chain links TRBV9 to TRBJ1-1, with a tentative D call TRBD1 (6 bases). The V end lost 4 bases, the J end lost 8 bases, and 15 bases lay between the germline ends. The CDR3 covers 13 residues. The germline gives CDR1 SGDLS, CDR2 YYNGEE.

J is TRBJ2-3 and V is TRBV3-1 (or the pseudogene TRBV3-2); TRBD2 matches 10 bases. The germline CDR1 and CDR2 sequences are LGHDT and YNNKEL (reference sequence). J lost 5 bases, V lost 2 bases, and 7 bases had no gene match. The CDR3 length is 16 residues. The CDR3 bases are TGTGCCAGCAGCCAATCAGCGGGAGGGCCCGGAGATACGCAGTATTTT. Translating gives CASSQSAGGPGDTQYF.

The chain carries TRBV10-3 and TRBJ2-5; unclear D gene. The CDR3 length is 13 residues. CDR1 is ENHRY and CDR2 is SYGVKD in the germline V gene. V lost 4 bases and J lost 5, with 11 bases in between. In DNA form, the CDR3 reads TGTGCCATCAGTGGGGTTGCTAGGGAGACCCAGTACTTC. This sequence encodes CAISGVARETQYF.

The rearrangement links TRBV24-1 to TRBJ1-1; D gene unclear. The germline V and J ends were trimmed by 10 bases and 9 bases, with 14 bases remaining between them. Germline V lookup: CDR1 KGHDR, CDR2 SFDVKD. This CDR3 region has 11 residues. The CDR3 sequence: CATTDGGKAFF. In DNA, the CDR3 is TGTGCCACTACCGACGGAGGAAAAGCTTTCTTT.

V and J are TRBV27 and TRBJ2-3, with TRBD1 matching 9 bases. The CDR3 runs 15 residues. The germline gives CDR1 MNHEY, CDR2 SMNVEV (reference sequence). The J segment lost 3 bases and the V segment lost 7 bases, leaving 8 bases of the junction unmatched. The CDR3 nucleotides are TGTGCCAGCACCAAGGACAGGGGCGGAACAGATACGCAGTATTTT. It specifies CASTKDRGGTDTQYF.

The chain links TRBV2 to TRBJ2-4, with 7 nucleotides matching TRBD1. Germline V gene lookup returns CDR1 SNHLY and CDR2 FYNNEI. The J segment lost 0 bases and the V segment lost 6 bases, leaving 5 bases of the junction unmatched. This CDR3 is built from 15 residues. The CDR3 DNA sequence: TGTGCCAGCAGAGAGAGGACAGGAGCCAAAAACATTCAGTACTTC. It yields the protein CASRERTGAKNIQYF.

In its sample, this clone was seen a few times. The V and J genes are TRBV6-2 or TRBV6-3 and TRBJ2-3; a weak D match, TRBD2 (6 bases). The germline gives CDR1 MNHEY, CDR2 SVGEGT. V gave up 2 bases and J gave up 0 bases, with 12 bases separating them. CDR3 size: 16 residues. The DNA of the CDR3 is TGTGCCAGCAGTTACAGCGGCGGGGTTAGCACAGATACGCAGTATTTT. This codes for CASSYSGGVSTDTQYF.

V and J are TRBV6-5 and TRBJ2-2; 7 bases map to TRBD1. After removal of 6 bases from V and 5 bases from J, the junction contained 9 bases not matched to a gene. CDR3 size: 15 residues. Germline V CDR1 and CDR2: MNHEY, SVGAGI. CDR3 nucleotide sequence: TGTGCCAGCAGCGAGATCGGGACAGCTACCGGGGAGCTGTTTTTT. Translation gives CASSEIGTATGELFF.

The chain joins TRBV4-2 to TRBJ1-1; D is unclear. Germline V lookup: CDR1 LGHNA, CDR2 YNFKEQ. V was trimmed by 0 bases and J by 2 bases, leaving 7 bases between them. The CDR3 sequence is 14 residues long. The CDR3 protein is CASSQDYGNTEAFF. The CDR3 DNA reads TGTGCCAGCAGCCAAGATTACGGTAACACTGAAGCTTTCTTT.

The J gene is TRBJ1-3, the V gene TRBV6-5; the D gene is possibly TRBD1 (5 bases). V lost 8 bases to trimming and J lost 3 bases, with 11 bases between them. Germline V gene data show CDR1 as MNHEY and CDR2 as SVGAGI. The CDR3 is 13 amino acids. The CDR3, as DNA: TGTGCCAGCGGGGCCGCGTATGGAAACACCATATATTTT. Translating it yields CASGAAYGNTIYF.

The chain links TRBV5-6 to TRBJ1-1; 8 bases map to TRBD1. V lost 4 bases and J lost 5; bases outside the gene matches: 4. There are 13 residues in the CDR3. The germline gives CDR1 SGHDT, CDR2 YYEEEE. The CDR3 region is CASSITGGTEAFF. CDR3 nucleotide sequence: TGTGCCAGCAGCATAACAGGGGGAACTGAAGCTTTCTTT.

The rearrangement links TRBV28 to TRBJ2-7, with a tentative D call TRBD1 (5 bases). CDR1 and CDR2 (germline): MDHEN, SYDVKM. V was trimmed by 3 bases and J by 0 bases, leaving 6 bases between them. The length of the CDR3 is 13 residues. The CDR3 nucleotides are TGTGCCAGCAGTTTGGGGCACTCCTACGAGCAGTACTTC. Protein product: CASSLGHSYEQYF.

The chain employs TRBV3-1 (or the pseudogene TRBV3-2) and TRBJ2-1; 10 bases agree with TRBD2. After removal of 6 bases from V and 6 bases from J, the junction contained 8 bases not matched to a gene. CDR3 size: 15 residues. CDR1 and CDR2 from the germline V gene are LGHDT and YNNKEL (reference sequence). CDR3: CASRRSGLATNEQFF. CDR3 sequence (DNA): TGTGCCAGCAGGCGCTCGGGACTAGCGACCAATGAGCAGTTCTTC.

The chain carries TRBV10-2 and TRBJ2-1; D ambiguous. The V end lost 4 bases, the J end lost 0 bases, and 10 bases lay between the germline ends. This CDR3 has 15 residues. Germline CDR1 reads WSHSY; CDR2 reads SAAADI. The DNA of the CDR3 is TGCGCCAGCAGTGGTGTCACGAGCTCCTACAATGAGCAGTTCTTC. Translation gives CASSGVTSSYNEQFF.

This chain links TRBV3-1 (or the pseudogene TRBV3-2) with TRBJ1-2; D gene uncertain. V lost 1 base, J lost 10 bases, and 10 bases lay in between. The CDR3 is made up of 12 amino acids. Germline lookup yields CDR1 LGHDT and CDR2 YNNKEL (reference sequence). CDR3 protein: CASSQGEVYYTF. CDR3 in DNA: TGTGCCAGCAGCCAAGGAGAGGTCTACTACACCTTC.

V usage is TRBV24-1 and J usage is TRBJ2-1, with D perhaps matching TRBD1 (5 bases). Germline-derived CDR1 and CDR2 are KGHDR and SFDVKD. This CDR3 region has 16 residues. Trimming took 5 bases from V and 0 from J, leaving 13 bases between them. In DNA, the CDR3 is TGTGCCACCAGTGCCACAGGACCCAGCTCCTACAATGAGCAGTTCTTC. This codes for CATSATGPSSYNEQFF.

This chain links TRBV25-1 with TRBJ2-1; 7 nucleotides align to TRBD2. The CDR3 has 15 amino acids. CDR1 is MGHDK and CDR2 is SYGVNS in the germline V gene. The J segment lost 2 bases and the V segment lost 4 bases, leaving 5 bases of the junction unmatched. CDR3 in amino acids: CASSVGLAAYNEQFF. CDR3 sequence (DNA): TGTGCCAGCAGTGTAGGGCTAGCGGCCTACAATGAGCAGTTCTTC. Looking up the rest from reference TRBV25-1 and TRBJ2-1 gives the full variable domain: EADIYQTPRYLVIGTGKKITLECSQTMGHDKMYWYQQDPGMELHLIHYSYGVNSTEKGDLSSESTVSRIRTEHFPLTLESARPSHTSQYLCASSVGLAAYNEQFFGPGTRLTVL.

This chain joins TRBV20-1 and TRBJ1-1; no clear D gene. V lost 3 bases and J 4 bases, leaving 9 bases between the germline ends. CDR3 length equals 12 residues. Per the germline V gene, CDR1 is DFQATT and CDR2 is SNEGSKA (reference sequence). The CDR3 DNA follows: TGCAGTGCTAGTCCCCGGAGCACTGAAGCTTTCTTT. It codes for CSASPRSTEAFF.

The rearrangement joins TRBV9 to TRBJ1-1; no reliable D call. The CDR3 spans 15 residues. Germline V CDR1 and CDR2: SGDLS, YYNGEE. V lost 2 bases, J lost 6 bases, and 17 bases lay in between. The CDR3, as DNA: TGTGCCAGCAGCGTTGCGGTGGGAGGAACAGCTGAAGCTTTCTTT. Its protein product is CASSVAVGGTAEAFF.